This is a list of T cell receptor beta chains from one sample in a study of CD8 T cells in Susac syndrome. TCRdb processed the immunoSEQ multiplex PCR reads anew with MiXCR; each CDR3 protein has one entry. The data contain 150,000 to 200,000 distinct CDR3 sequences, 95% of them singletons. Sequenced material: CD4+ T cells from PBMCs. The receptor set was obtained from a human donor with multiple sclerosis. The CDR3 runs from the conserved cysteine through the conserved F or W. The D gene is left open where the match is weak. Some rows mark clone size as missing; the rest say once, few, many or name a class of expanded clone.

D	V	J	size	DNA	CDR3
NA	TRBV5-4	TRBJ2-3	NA	TGTGCCAGCAGCTTGACTGGGTTGGAAGATACGCAGTATTTT	CASSLTGLEDTQYF
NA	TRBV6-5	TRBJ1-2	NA	TGTGCCAGCAGTAGGATGGGGGGTGGCTACACCTTC	CASSRMGGGYTF
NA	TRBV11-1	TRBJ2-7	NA	TGTGCCAGCAGCTTAGGTGGGACATCGGTCGAGCAGTACTTC	CASSLGGTSVEQYF
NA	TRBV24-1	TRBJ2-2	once	TGTGCCACCAGGGGGGCCACCGGGGAGCTGTTTTTT	CATRGATGELFF
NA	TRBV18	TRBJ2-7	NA	TGTGCCAGCTCCCGTGACATATTCTACGAGCAGTACTTC	CASSRDIFYEQYF
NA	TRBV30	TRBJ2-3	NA	TGTGCCTGGACTGCGGCAGGGATTGCAAATACGCAGTATTTT	CAWTAAGIANTQYF
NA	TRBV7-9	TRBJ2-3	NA	TGTGCCAGCAGCACCGGTACGCAGCAGTATTTT	CASSTGTQQYF
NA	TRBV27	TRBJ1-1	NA	TGTGCCAGCGGCCTGATACTAGGCGCTGAAGCTTTCTTT	CASGLILGAEAFF
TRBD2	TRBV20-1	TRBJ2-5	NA	TGCAGTGCTAGAGAGGAGTGGTTAGCGGGGTCGGAGACCCAGTACTTC	CSAREEWLAGSETQYF
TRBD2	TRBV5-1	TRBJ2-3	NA	TGCGCCAGCAGCTTGGCACAGCGGGGGGACACAGATACGCAGTATTTT	CASSLAQRGDTDTQYF
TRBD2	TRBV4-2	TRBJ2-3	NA	TGTGCCAGCAGCCCCCCAACTAGCGGGGGAGGATTTAGCACAGATACGCAGTATTTT	CASSPPTSGGGFSTDTQYF
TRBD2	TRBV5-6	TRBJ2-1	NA	TGTGCCAGCAGCTTGGAGGCTAGCGGACCGAGCTCCTACAATGAGCAGTTCTTC	CASSLEASGPSSYNEQFF
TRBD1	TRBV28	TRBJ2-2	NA	TGTGCCAGCAGTTTCCGGGACAGGGAGGCCGGGGAGCTGTTTTTT	CASSFRDREAGELFF
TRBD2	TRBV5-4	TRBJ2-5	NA	TGTGCCAGCAGCTTGCGGGCCCTAGCGGGGGAAGAGACCCAGTACTTC	CASSLRALAGEETQYF
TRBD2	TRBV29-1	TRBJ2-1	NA	TGCAGCGGCGACCCGGGACTAGCGGGGGGGGAGCAGTTCTTC	CSGDPGLAGGEQFF
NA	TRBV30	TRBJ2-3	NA	TGTGCCTCCCGTGCAGGGCCTATACCAGATACGCAGTATTTT	CASRAGPIPDTQYF
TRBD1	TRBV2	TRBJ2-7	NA	TGTGCCAGCATACAGGGGGCCGACGAGCAGTACTTC	CASIQGADEQYF
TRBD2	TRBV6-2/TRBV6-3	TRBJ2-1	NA	TGTGCCAGCAGTTACCGGGACTACTACAATGAGCAGTTCTTC	CASSYRDYYNEQFF
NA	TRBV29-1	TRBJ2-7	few	TGCAGCGTTGTCGCGGGGACCAACGAGCAGTACTTC	CSVVAGTNEQYF
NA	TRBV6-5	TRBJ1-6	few	TGTGCCAGCAGGCAGGGAGTAACCTATAATTCACCCCTCCACTTT	CASRQGVTYNSPLHF
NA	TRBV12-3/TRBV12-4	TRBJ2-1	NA	TGTGCCAGCAGCCCAGGGGAGGCTGAGCAGTTCTTC	CASSPGEAEQFF
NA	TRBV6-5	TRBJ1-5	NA	TGTGCCAGCAGTTACGCCAGGGGAAATCAGCCCCAGCATTTT	CASSYARGNQPQHF
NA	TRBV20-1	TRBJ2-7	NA	TGCAGTGCTAGAATCGGTCCCGAGCAGTACTTC	CSARIGPEQYF
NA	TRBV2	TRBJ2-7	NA	TGTGCCAGCAGCGAACTACGAGCATCCCAGGACTTC	CASSELRASQDF
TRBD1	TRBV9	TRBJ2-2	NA	TGTGCCAGCAGCGTGACCGGGACAGGGGTCGACACCGGGGAGCTGTTTTTT	CASSVTGTGVDTGELFF
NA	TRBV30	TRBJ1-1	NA	TGTGCCTGGAGTGTTAGGCGGGGGAACACTGAAGCTTTCTTT	CAWSVRRGNTEAFF
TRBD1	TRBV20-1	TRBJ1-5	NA	TGCAGTGCTAGAGCAGGGACAGCTACCGTCGATCAGCCCCAGCATTTT	CSARAGTATVDQPQHF
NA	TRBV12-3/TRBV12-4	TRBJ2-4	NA	TGTGCCAGCAGTGCCCTCCGCCGGGGCAAAAACATTCAGTACTTC	CASSALRRGKNIQYF